Presented here are 18 T cell receptor beta chains from one specimen sequenced in a study of radiotherapy plus CTLA-4 blockade in lung cancer. Produced via immunoSEQ multiplex PCR; TCRdb's table is partial and in-frame only. The table shows about 80,000 clones, with approximately 86% occurring only once. The specimen was peripheral blood, collected from a patient treated with radiotherapy plus ipilimumab. Receptors originate from a human donor with non-small cell lung cancer who had a partial response to radiotherapy plus ipilimumab.

This clone was seen more than once but under ten times. The chain employs TRBV4-2 and TRBJ1-4; 7 nucleotides line up with TRBD1. The CDR3 consists of 15 residues. V lost 4 bases to trimming and J lost 12 bases; unmatched junction nucleotides: 14. Germline values: CDR1 LGHNA, CDR2 YNFKEQ. The CDR3 DNA follows: TGTGCCAGCAGCCCACTACAGGGGCTAGATGTGGAACTGTTTTTT. Protein sequence: CASSPLQGLDVELFF.

The chain links TRBV27 to TRBJ2-7; 15 nucleotides agree with TRBD2. CDR1 MNHEY and CDR2 SMNVEV come from the germline V gene (reference sequence). V lost 9 bases, J lost 0 bases, and 9 bases stayed unmatched. CDR3 length: 17 residues. CDR3 in DNA: TGTGCCAGTGGGACTAGCGGGAGGAAAGGCCCCTCCTACGAGCAGTACTTC. This encodes CASGTSGRKGPSYEQYF.

The rearrangement links TRBV7-9 to TRBJ1-1; TRBD1 might be the D (6 bases). The V and J ends lost 1 base and 2 bases respectively, with 20 bases between them. The germline V gene encodes CDR1 SEHNR and CDR2 FQNEAQ (reference sequence). This CDR3 has 18 amino acids. This CDR3 reads CASSLGYQVRGRNTEAFF. CDR3 nucleotide sequence: TGTGCCAGCAGCTTAGGCTACCAGGTCAGGGGCAGAAACACTGAAGCTTTCTTT.

This clone appeared a few times. The V gene is TRBV19, the J gene TRBJ1-5; the match to TRBD1 covers 9 bases. CDR1 is LNHDA, CDR2 SQIVND, per germline (reference sequence). The junction had 6 bases not matched to a gene; V was cut back by 9 bases and J by 6 bases. The CDR3 consists of 13 residues. The CDR3 is CASKDRGFQPQHF. The DNA of the CDR3 is TGTGCCAGCAAAGACAGGGGGTTTCAGCCCCAGCATTTT.

The V and J genes are TRBV18 and TRBJ2-7; 9 bases fit TRBD1. The CDR3 length is 15 residues. The germline CDR1 and CDR2 sequences are KGHSH and LQKENI. Unmatched junction bases numbered 4, after V lost 3 bases and J lost 1 base. In DNA form, the CDR3 reads TGTGCCAGCTCACCTTCCGGGACAGGGTCCTACGAGCAGTACTTC. Translated, it gives CASSPSGTGSYEQYF.

This chain joins TRBV25-1 and TRBJ1-1; 8 positions match TRBD1. The CDR3 is made up of 15 amino acids. V was clipped by 6 bases and J by 4 bases; unmatched bases: 10. Germline CDR1 is MGHDK and CDR2 is SYGVNS. The CDR3 loop reads CASRGTGRVFTEAFF. The CDR3 region has the DNA TGTGCCAGCAGGGGGACAGGACGCGTTTTCACTGAAGCTTTCTTT.

This clone appeared once. V and J are TRBV28 and TRBJ1-1; D remains ambiguous. The ends were cut back, 3 bases at V and 5 bases at J, with 13 bases in the middle. Germline CDR1 reads MDHEN; CDR2 reads SYDVKM. This CDR3 has 14 residues. The CDR3: CASSFLGRGTEAFF. CDR3 coding DNA: TGTGCCAGCAGTTTTCTTGGGCGAGGGACTGAAGCTTTCTTT.

V and J are TRBV9 and TRBJ2-2; 8 bases map to TRBD2. CDR3 size: 16 residues. The V segment lost 4 bases and the J segment 1 base; nucleotides outside the gene matches: 6. Germline loops: CDR1 SGDLS, CDR2 YYNGEE. The CDR3 is CASSPHAGGNTGELFF. The DNA of the CDR3 is TGTGCCAGCAGCCCTCATGCGGGAGGGAACACCGGGGAGCTGTTTTTT.

The chain has TRBV6-1 and TRBJ2-7; 9 bases align to TRBD1. The V and J ends lost 5 bases and 5 bases, in that order; junction bases with no gene match: 1. There are 12 residues in the CDR3. Germline-derived CDR1 and CDR2 are MNHNS and SASEGT. CDR3 DNA: TGTGCCAGCAGTCGACAGGGGGACGAGCAGTACGTC. Residues: CASSRQGDEQYV.

A few counts support this clone. The chain has TRBV6-1 and TRBJ1-5; the match to TRBD1 covers 8 bases. This CDR3 has 15 amino acids. V shed 4 bases, J shed 6 bases, and the junction held 8 bases outside the gene matches. Per the germline V gene, CDR1 is MNHNS and CDR2 is SASEGT. The CDR3 spells CASSVQGDASQPQHF. The DNA of the CDR3 is TGTGCCAGCAGTGTACAGGGGGATGCAAGTCAGCCCCAGCATTTT.

J is TRBJ1-2 and V is TRBV6-5, with 8 positions matching TRBD1. The length of the CDR3 is 12 residues. Germline V lookup: CDR1 MNHEY, CDR2 SVGAGI. The V gene end was trimmed by 8 bases and the J gene end by 3 bases; junction bases not matched to a gene: 2. DNA for the CDR3: TGTGCCAGCCAACAGGGGGACTATGGCTACACCTTC. Amino acids: CASQQGDYGYTF.

The rearrangement joins TRBV6-1 to TRBJ1-3, with 9 bases lining up with TRBD1. Germline loops: CDR1 MNHNS, CDR2 SASEGT. The CDR3 runs 16 residues. J lost 2 bases, V lost 4 bases, and 6 bases had no gene match. DNA of the CDR3: TGTGCCAGCAGTGTATACAGGGGGCCCACTGGAAACACCATATATTTT. Its protein product is CASSVYRGPTGNTIYF.

The chain combines TRBV28 with TRBJ2-4; D is possibly TRBD2 (5 bases). Germline loops: CDR1 MDHEN, CDR2 SYDVKM. Trimming removed 2 bases from V and 3 bases from J, with 14 bases in between. This CDR3 is 16 amino acids long. The CDR3 here is CASSLSGDRDKNIQYF. The CDR3 DNA follows: TGTGCCAGCAGTTTAAGTGGGGATCGGGACAAAAACATTCAGTACTTC.

About this clone: An end of the junction differs from the germline gene, which may be a read error. The sample has other DNA sequences that encode this CDR3 too. V and J are TRBV28 and TRBJ1-6, with 8 bases lining up with TRBD1. Germline-derived CDR1 and CDR2 are MDHEN and SYDVKM. The CDR3 spans 17 residues. CDR3 region: CASRQGQGSSYNSPLHF. For the CDR3, the DNA is TGCGCCAGCAGACAAGGACAGGGTAGCTCCTATAATTCACCCCTCCACTTT.

The chain links TRBV27 to TRBJ2-7; 12 bases match TRBD2. V dropped 4 bases and J dropped 0; count of bases not matched to a gene: 7. The CDR3 is 17 amino acids. CDR1 is MNHEY and CDR2 is SMNVEV in the germline V gene (reference sequence). For the CDR3, the DNA is TGTGCCAGCAGTTCGCCGTCGACTAGCGGGAGCTCCTACGAGCAGTACTTC. It translates to CASSSPSTSGSSYEQYF.

This rearrangement joins TRBV6-1 to TRBJ2-1; tentative D call: TRBD2 (6 bases). The CDR3 runs 14 residues. Trimming removed 6 bases at V and 1 base at J, with 10 bases between. Germline lookup yields CDR1 MNHNS and CDR2 SASEGT. CDR3 loop: CASREGSSYNEQFF. The DNA of the CDR3 is TGTGCCAGCAGGGAGGGGAGTTCCTACAATGAGCAGTTCTTC.

The chain couples TRBV28 to TRBJ2-5; 11 bases map to TRBD1. The V and J ends lost 5 bases and 5 bases, in that order; junction bases with no gene match: 7. The CDR3 extends over 15 amino acids. Germline CDR1 and CDR2: MDHEN and SYDVKM. The CDR3 DNA follows: TGTGCCAGCAGTACCCGGGACAGGGGGTTGGAGACCCAGTACTTC. Its translation is CASSTRDRGLETQYF. Full variable domain (missing parts from reference TRBV28 and TRBJ2-5): DVKVTQSSRYLVKRTGEKVFLECVQDMDHENMFWYRQDPGLGLRLIYFSYDVKMKEKGDIPEGYSVSREKKERFSLILESASTNQTSMYLCASSTRDRGLETQYFGPGTRLLVL.

The chain has TRBV19 and TRBJ2-1; D is possibly TRBD1 (6 bases). The CDR3 has 18 residues. Deletions cut 4 bases from V and 3 bases from J, with 22 bases between. Germline assignment: CDR1 LNHDA and CDR2 SQIVND (reference sequence). CDR3 nucleotide sequence: TGTGCCAGTAGTAGGAGGCCAGGGGCCACGGGGAACTACAATGAGCAGTTCTTC. As protein: CASSRRPGATGNYNEQFF.